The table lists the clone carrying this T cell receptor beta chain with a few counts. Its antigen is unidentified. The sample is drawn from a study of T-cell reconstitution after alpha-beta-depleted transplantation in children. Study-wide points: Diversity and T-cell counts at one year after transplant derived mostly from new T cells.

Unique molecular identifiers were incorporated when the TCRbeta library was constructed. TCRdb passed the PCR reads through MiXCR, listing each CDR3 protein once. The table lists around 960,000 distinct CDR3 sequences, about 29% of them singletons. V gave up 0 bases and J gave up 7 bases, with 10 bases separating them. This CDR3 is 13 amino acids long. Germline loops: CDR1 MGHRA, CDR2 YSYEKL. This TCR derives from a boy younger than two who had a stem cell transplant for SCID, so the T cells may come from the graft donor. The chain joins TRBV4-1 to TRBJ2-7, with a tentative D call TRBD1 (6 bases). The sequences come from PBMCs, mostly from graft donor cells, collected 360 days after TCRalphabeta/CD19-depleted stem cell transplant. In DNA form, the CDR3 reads TGCGCCAGCAGCCAAGAGCCAACAGGGGAGCAGTACTTC. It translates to CASSQEPTGEQYF.